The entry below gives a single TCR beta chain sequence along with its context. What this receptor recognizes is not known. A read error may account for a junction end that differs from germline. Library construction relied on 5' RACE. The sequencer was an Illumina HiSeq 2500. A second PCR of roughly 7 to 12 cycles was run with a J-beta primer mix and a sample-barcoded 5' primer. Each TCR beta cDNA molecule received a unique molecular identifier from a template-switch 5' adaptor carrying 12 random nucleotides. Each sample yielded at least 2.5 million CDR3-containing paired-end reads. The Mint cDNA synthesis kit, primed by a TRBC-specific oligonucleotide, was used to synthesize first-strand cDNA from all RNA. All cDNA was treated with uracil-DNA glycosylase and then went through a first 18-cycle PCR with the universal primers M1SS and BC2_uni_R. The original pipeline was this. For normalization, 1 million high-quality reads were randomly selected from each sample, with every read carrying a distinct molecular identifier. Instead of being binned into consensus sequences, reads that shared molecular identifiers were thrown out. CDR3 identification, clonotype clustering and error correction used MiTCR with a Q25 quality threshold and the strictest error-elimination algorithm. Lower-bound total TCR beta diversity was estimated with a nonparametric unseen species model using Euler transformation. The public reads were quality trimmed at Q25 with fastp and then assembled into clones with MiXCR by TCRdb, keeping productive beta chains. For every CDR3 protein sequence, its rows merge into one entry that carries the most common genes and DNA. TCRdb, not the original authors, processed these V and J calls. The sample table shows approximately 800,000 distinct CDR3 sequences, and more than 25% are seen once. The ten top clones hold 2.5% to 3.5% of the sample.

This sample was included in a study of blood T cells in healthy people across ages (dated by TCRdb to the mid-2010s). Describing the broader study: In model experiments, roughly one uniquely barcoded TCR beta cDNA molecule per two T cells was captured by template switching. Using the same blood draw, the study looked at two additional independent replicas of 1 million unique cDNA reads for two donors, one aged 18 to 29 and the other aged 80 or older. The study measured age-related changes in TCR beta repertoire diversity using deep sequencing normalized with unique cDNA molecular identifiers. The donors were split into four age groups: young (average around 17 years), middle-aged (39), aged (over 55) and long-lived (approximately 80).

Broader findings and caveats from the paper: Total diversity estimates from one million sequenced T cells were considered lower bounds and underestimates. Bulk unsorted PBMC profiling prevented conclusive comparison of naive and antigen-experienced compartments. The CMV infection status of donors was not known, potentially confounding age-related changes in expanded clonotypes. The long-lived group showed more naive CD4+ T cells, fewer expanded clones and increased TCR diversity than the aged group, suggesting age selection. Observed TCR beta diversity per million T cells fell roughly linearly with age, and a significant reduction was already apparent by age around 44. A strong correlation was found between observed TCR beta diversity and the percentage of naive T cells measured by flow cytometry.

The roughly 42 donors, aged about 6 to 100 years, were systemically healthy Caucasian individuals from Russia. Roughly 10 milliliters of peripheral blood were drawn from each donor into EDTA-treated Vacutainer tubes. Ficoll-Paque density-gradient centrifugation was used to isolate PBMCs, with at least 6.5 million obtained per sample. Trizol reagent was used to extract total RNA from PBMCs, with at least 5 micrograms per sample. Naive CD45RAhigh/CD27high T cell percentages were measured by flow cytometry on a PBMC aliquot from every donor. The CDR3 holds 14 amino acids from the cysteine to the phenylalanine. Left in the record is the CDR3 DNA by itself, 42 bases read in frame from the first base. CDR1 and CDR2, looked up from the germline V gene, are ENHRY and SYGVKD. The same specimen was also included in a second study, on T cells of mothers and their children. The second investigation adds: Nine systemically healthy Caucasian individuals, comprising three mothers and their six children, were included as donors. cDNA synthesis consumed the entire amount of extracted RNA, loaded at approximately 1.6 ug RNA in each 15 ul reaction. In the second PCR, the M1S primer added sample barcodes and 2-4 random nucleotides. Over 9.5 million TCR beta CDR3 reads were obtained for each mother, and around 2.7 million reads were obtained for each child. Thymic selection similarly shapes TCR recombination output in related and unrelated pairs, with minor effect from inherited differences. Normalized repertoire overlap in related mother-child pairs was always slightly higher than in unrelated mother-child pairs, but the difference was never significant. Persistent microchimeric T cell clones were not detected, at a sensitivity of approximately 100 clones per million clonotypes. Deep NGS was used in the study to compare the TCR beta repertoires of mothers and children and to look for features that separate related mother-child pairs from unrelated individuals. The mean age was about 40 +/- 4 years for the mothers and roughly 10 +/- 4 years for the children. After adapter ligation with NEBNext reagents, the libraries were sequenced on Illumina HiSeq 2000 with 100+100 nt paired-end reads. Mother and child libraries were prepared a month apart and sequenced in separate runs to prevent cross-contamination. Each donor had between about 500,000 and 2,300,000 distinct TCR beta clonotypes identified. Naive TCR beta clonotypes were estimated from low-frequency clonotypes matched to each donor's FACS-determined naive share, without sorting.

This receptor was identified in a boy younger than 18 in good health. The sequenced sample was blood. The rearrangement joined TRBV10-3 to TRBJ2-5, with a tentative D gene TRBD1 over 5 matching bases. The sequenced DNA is TGTGCCATCAGTGTGTCAGCAGGGCAAGAGTCCCAGTACTTC. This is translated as CAISVSAGQESQYF.